Sequencing of this T cell receptor (beta chain) was carried out in a study of blood T cell repertoires in COVID-19 (dated by TCRdb to about 2020). General notes on the study: Collaborator samples came from the United States, Italy and Spain and covered acute and convalescent phases of COVID-19. The material from the prospective study consisted of cDNA or gDNA derived from T cells, B-cell-depleted T cells, or PBMCs. The dataset comprised deeply sampled blood TCRbeta repertoires from subjects exposed to, actively infected with, or recovered from COVID-19. The repertoires were released in a freely available public database meant as a resource for research on the immune response to SARS-CoV-2. The samples were drawn from two sources: the first 160 participants of the ongoing ImmuneRACE study, and fewer than 1,500 subjects contributed by 6 global collaborators. Sample metadata almost always included a de-identified subject ID, COVID-19 status, age in years and sex. Where available, HLA class I and class II types were obtained from metadata supplied by the sample provider rather than from assay-based typing. Overall study results and their limits: The amount of clinical and demographic metadata varied by source and participant and was provided uncurated.

TCRbeta CDR3 regions were amplified from genomic DNA using the immunoSEQ Assay, a bias-controlled multiplex PCR. The study's processing was this. Nucleated cell counts per sample were estimated from amplification of reference gene primers within the assay. To quantify the absolute abundance of each unique TCRbeta CDR3 rearrangement, sequence reads were collapsed and filtered. Productive Simpson clonality was computed per sample as the square root of Simpson's diversity index over productive rearrangements. The immuneACCESS repertoire file appears here via TCRdb, limited to in-frame rearrangements. These files lack a portion of the clones; in checked studies, under half of the deficit traces to unresolved V genes, and the cause of the others is not known. The V and J calls and clone size were taken over from that table, and D and trimming were inferred from the DNA. The sample table contains 350,000 to 400,000 clones; only one count was recorded for just over 90% of them. The ten top clones hold more than 0.85% of the sample.

Points on this clone: Its binding antigen is unknown. No much larger clonotype is one base removed from it; base qualities were not supplied.

Enrolling through a virtual design, the prospective study's participants ranged in age from about 18 to 89 years and lived across about two dozen United States geographic areas. In the prospective study, participants were assigned to cohorts based on the clinical history participants reported in a screening survey and a study questionnaire. Exposed participants had been in contact, within 2 weeks of entering the study, with a person who had a PCR-confirmed or clinician-diagnosed case of COVID-19. In the prospective study, whole blood, serum and a nasopharyngeal or oropharyngeal swab were collected from each participant by mobile phlebotomists. Prospective study participants could optionally give additional blood draws and questionnaires over a roughly two-month period. Prospective study blood samples were shipped either frozen or at room temperature before DNA extraction. Sample: PBMCs or T cells enriched from blood (not recorded which). The receptor was isolated from a middle-aged woman who had been exposed to COVID-19.

The CDR3 protein sequence reads: CASSARRNSGNTIYF. At the DNA level, the sequence is TGTGCCAGCAGCGCTAGGCGAAACTCTGGAAACACCATATATTTT. The V gene is TRBV9 and the J gene is TRBJ1-3, with the D gene not clear enough to name. CDR1 is given as SGDLS and CDR2 as YYNGEE, both from the germline V gene. The CDR3 measures 15 amino acids from cysteine to phenylalanine. The entry retains the CDR3 DNA only, 45 bases that are in frame from base 1. V gives up 3 bases and J gives up 0 bases, and the segment between their germline ends measures 10 bases.